This T cell receptor beta chain was sequenced for a study of cytomegalovirus exposure and HLA in healthy donors. Study as a whole: Earlier results showed roughly 120 million unique TCR beta sequences derived from some 180 million T cells.

Study conclusions and caveats: Analysis performed later found 16,951 TCR beta sequences associated with HLA alleles at 0.05 false discovery rate. Researchers counted approximately 160 TCR beta chains as cytomegalovirus-associated. An analysis done earlier found most TCR beta V segments productive about 90% or about 30% of the time.

The ends were cut back, 1 base at V and 8 bases at J, with 12 bases in the middle. The CDR3 has 14 amino acids. CDR1 and CDR2 from the germline V gene are SGHVS and FQNEAQ. The PCR was carried out with 60 Vbeta primers and 13 Jbeta primers. Some clones are missing from TCRdb's copy, which holds only in-frame ones; the method was immunoSEQ multiplex PCR. The sample has about 38,000 clones, and its top ten clones hold 8.9%. Concerning this clone itself: No antigen is known for it.

The sequenced sample was PBMCs. V is TRBV7-8 and J is TRBJ2-4; weak D call: TRBD2 (5 bases). This TCR came from a man aged 40-50 years in good health and CMV-seropositive. CDR3 amino acids: CASSLVPGSDIQYF. Here the CDR3 DNA reads TGTGCCAGCAGCTTAGTTCCGGGGTCGGACATTCAGTACTTC.